The clone carrying this T cell receptor (beta chain) was seen ten or more times. Antigen: not known. The source of the sample is a study of T cell repertoires in cytomegalovirus infection. Turning to the study itself: It can be stated that public TCR beta signatures indicated CMV infection as well as a matching HLA type. Study findings and constraints: CMV carriers with the relevant HLA were identified by cumulative public TCR beta family frequency.

A single record per CDR3 protein comes from TCRdb applying MiXCR to the reads. The sample carries over 250,000 distinct CDR3 sequences, less than 25% recorded once. Germline CDR1 and CDR2: SGHTA and FQGNSA. Trimming took off 5 bases at V and 2 bases at J, with 15 bases between the two ends. The CDR3 contains 15 residues. The source of this sequence is a human donor in good health (CMV status not recorded). Some clones in this sample may be carry-over from other donors' samples. Sequences were derived from cultured PBMCs, sampled from culture after CMV antigen stimulation. This chain connects TRBV7-2 to TRBJ2-5, with D possibly TRBD2 on 6 matching bases. In DNA form, the CDR3 reads TGTGCCAGCAGCCAGACTAGGTGGGGGCAAGAGACCCAGTACTTC. Translating gives CASSQTRWGQETQYF.